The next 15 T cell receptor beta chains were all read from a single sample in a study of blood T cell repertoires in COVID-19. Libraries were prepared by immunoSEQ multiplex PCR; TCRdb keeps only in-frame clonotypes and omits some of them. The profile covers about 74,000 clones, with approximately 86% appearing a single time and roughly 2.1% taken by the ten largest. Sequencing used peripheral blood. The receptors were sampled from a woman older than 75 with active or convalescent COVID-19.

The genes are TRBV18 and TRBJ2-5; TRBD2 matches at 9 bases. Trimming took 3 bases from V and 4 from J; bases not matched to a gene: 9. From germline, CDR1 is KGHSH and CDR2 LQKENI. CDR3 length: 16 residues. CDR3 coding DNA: TGTGCCAGCTCACCGCTACCGGGACTAGCAGGAGAGACCCAGTACTTC. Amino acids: CASSPLPGLAGETQYF. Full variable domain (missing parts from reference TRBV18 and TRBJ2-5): NAGVMQNPRHLVRRRGQEARLRCSPMKGHSHVYWYRQLPEEGLKFMVYLQKENIIDESGMPKERFSAEFPKEGPSILRIQQVVRGDSAAYFCASSPLPGLAGETQYFGPGTRLLVL.

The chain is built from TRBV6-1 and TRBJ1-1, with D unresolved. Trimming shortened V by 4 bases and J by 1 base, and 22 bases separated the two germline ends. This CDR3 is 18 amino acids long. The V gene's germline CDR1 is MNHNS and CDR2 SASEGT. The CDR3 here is CASSGVPGHRGPNTEAFF. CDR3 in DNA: TGTGCCAGCAGTGGAGTTCCGGGTCATAGAGGGCCGAACACTGAAGCTTTCTTT.

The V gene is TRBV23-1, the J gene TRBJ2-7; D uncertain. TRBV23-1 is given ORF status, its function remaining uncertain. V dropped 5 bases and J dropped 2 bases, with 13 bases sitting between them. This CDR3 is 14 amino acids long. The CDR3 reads CASSFRRSAYEQYF. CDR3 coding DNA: TGCGCCAGCAGTTTTCGGCGAAGCGCCTACGAGCAGTACTTC.

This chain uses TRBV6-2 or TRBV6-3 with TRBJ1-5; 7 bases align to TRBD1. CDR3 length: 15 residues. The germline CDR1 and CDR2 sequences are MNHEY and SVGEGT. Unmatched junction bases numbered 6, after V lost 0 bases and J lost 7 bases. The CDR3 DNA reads TGTGCCAGCAGTTACTCGGGGCAGGGGGTCCAGCCCCAGCATTTT. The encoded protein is CASSYSGQGVQPQHF.

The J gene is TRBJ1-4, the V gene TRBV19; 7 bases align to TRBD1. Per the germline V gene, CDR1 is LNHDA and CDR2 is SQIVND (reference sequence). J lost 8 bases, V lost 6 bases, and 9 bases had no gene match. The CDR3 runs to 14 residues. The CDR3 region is CASSRQGRFEKLFF. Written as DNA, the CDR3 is TGTGCCAGTAGCCGACAGGGACGTTTCGAAAAACTGTTTTTT. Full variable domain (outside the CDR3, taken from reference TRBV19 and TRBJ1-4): DGGITQSPKYLFRKEGQNVTLSCEQNLNHDAMYWYRQDPGQGLRLIYYSQIVNDFQKGDIAEGYSVSREKKESFPLTVTSAQKNPTAFYLCASSRQGRFEKLFFGSGTQLSVL.

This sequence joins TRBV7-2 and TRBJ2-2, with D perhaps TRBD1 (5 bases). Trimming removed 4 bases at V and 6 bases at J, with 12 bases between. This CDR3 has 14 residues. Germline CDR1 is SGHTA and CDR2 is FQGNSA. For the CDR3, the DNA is TGTGCCAGCAGCTGGACCCCAGGGCCCGGGGAGCTGTTTTTT. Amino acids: CASSWTPGPGELFF.

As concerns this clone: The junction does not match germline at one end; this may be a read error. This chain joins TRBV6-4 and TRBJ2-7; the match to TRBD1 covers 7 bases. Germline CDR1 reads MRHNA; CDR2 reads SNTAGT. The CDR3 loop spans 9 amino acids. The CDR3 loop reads CASSSGQNF. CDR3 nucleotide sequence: TGTGCCAGCAGTTCGGGACAGAACTTC.

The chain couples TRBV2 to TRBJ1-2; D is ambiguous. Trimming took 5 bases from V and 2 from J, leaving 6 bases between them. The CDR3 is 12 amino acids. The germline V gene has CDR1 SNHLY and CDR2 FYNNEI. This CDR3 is CASSILNYGYTF. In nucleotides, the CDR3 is TGTGCCAGCAGTATCTTAAACTATGGCTACACCTTC.

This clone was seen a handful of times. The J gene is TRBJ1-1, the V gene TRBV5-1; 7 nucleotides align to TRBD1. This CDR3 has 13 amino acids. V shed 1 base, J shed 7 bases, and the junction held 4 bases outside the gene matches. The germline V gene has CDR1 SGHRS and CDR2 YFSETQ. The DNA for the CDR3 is TGCGCCAGCAGCTTGATGGGGACAGATGAAGCTTTCTTT. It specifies CASSLMGTDEAFF.

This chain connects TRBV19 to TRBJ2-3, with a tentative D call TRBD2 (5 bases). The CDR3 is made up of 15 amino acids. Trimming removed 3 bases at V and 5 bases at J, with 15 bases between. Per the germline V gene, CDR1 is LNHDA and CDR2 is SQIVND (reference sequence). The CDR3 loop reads CASSIKLGGRDTQYF. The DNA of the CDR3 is TGTGCCAGTAGTATTAAACTAGGAGGTAGAGATACGCAGTATTTT.

The CDR3 spells CASSQEVGGASVINYGYTF. As DNA, the CDR3 is TGCGCCAGCAGCCAAGAAGTCGGGGGGGCTTCGGTAATTAACTATGGCTACACCTTC. The chain joins TRBV4-3 to TRBJ1-2, with a tentative D call TRBD1 (6 bases). The CDR3 is made up of 19 amino acids. In germline, CDR1 is LGHNA, CDR2 YSLEER. V lost 0 bases and J lost 1, with 21 bases in between.

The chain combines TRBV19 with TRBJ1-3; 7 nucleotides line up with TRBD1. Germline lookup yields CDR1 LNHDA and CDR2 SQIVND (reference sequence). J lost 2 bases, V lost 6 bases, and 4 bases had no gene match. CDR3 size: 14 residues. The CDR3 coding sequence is TGTGCCAGTAGCGTCAGGGGGGCTGGAAACACCATATATTTT. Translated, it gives CASSVRGAGNTIYF.

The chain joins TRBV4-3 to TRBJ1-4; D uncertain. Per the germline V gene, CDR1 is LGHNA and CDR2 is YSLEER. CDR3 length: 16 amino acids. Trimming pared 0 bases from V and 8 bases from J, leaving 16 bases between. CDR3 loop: CASSQDPGSRGEKLFF. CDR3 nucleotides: TGCGCCAGCAGCCAAGACCCCGGGTCCCGAGGGGAAAAACTGTTTTTT.

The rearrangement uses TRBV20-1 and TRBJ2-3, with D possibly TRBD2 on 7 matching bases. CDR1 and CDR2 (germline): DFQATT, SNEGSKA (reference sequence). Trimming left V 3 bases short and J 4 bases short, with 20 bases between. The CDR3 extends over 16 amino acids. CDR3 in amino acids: CSASAGAVGGPDTQYF. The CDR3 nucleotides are TGCAGTGCTAGTGCCGGCGCGGTGGGGGGGCCAGATACGCAGTATTTT.

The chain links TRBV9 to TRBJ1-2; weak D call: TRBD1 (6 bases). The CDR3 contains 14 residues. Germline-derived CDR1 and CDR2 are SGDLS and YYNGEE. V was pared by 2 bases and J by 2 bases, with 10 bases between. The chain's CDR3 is CASSVRQGNYGYTF. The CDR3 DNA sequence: TGTGCCAGCAGCGTGAGGCAGGGGAACTATGGCTACACCTTC.